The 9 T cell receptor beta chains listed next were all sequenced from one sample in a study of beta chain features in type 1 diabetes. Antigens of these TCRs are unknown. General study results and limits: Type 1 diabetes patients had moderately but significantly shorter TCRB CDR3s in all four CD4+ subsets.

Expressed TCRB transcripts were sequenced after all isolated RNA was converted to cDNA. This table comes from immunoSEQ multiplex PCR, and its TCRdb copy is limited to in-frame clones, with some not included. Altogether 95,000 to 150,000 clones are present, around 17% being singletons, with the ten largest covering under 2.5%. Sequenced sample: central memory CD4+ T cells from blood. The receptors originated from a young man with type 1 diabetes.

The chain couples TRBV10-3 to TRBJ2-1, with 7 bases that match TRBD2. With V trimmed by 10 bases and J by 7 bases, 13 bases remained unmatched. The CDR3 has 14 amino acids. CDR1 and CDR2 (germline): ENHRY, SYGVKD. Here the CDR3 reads CATKTSTMTNEQFF. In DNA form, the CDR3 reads TGTGCCACGAAGACTAGCACGATGACGAATGAGCAGTTCTTC.

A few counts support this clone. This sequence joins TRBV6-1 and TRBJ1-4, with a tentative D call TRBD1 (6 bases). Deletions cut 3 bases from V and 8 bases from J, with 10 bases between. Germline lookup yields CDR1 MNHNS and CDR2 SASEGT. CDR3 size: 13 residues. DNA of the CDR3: TGTGCCAGCAGTGACGGGACAAACGAAAAACTGTTTTTT. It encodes CASSDGTNEKLFF.

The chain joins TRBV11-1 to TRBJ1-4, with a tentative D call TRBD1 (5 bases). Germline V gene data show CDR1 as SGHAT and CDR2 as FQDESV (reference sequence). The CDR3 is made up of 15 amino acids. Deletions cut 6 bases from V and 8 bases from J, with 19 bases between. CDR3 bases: TGTGCCAGCAGTTTCCCGGGGGGTGAGTTCGAAAAACTGTTTTTT. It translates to CASSFPGGEFEKLFF.

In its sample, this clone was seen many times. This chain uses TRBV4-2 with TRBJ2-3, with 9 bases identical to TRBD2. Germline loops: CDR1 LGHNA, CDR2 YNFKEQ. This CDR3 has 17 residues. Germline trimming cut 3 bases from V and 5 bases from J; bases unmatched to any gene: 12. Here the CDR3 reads CASSQRGSLAGRDTQYF. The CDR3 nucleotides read TGTGCCAGCAGCCAGAGAGGTTCGCTAGCGGGGCGAGATACGCAGTATTTT.

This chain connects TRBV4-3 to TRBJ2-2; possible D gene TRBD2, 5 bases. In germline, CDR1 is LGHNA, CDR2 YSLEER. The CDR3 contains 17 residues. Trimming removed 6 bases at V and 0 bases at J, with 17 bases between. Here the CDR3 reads CASRAKVFGTNTGELFF. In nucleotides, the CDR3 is TGCGCCAGCAGGGCGAAAGTATTCGGGACGAACACCGGGGAGCTGTTTTTT.

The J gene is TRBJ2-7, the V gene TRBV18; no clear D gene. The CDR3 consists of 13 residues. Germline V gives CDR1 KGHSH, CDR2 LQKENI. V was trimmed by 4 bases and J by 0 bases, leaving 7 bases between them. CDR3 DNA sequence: TGTGCCAGCTCACTCGATAGCTCCTACGAGCAGTACTTC. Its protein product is CASSLDSSYEQYF.

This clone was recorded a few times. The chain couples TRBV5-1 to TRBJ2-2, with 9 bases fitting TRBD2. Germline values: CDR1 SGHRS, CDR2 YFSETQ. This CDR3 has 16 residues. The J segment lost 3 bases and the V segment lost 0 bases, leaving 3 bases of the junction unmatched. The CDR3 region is CASSLEWTSDTGELFF. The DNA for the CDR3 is TGCGCCAGCAGCTTGGAGTGGACTAGCGACACCGGGGAGCTGTTTTTT.

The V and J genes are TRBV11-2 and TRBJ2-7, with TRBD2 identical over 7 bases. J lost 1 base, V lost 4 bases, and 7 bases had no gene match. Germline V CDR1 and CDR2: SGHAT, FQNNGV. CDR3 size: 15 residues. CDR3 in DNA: TGTGCCAGCAGCTCCATTCGACTAGCATCCTACGAGCAGTACTTC. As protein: CASSSIRLASYEQYF.

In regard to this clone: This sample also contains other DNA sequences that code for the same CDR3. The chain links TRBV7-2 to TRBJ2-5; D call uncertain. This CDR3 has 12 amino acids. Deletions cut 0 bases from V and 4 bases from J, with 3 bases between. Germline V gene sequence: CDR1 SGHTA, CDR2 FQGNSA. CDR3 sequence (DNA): TGTGCCAGCAGCTTAGCGAGAGAGACCCAGTACTTC. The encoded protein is CASSLARETQYF. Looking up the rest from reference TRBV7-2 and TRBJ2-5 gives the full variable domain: GAGVSQSPSNKVTEKGKDVELRCDPISGHTALYWYRQSLGQGLEFLIYFQGNSAPDKSGLPSDRFSAERTGGSVSTLTIQRTQQEDSAVYLCASSLARETQYFGPGTRLLVL.